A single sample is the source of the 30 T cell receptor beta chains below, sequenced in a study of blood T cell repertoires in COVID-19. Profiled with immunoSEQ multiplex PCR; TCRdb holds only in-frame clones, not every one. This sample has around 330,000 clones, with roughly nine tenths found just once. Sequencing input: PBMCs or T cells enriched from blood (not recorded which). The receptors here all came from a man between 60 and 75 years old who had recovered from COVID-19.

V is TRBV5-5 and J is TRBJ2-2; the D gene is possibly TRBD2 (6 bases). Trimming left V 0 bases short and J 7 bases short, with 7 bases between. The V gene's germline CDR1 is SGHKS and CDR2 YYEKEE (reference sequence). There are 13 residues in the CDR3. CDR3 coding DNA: TGTGCCAGCAGCTTGGCGGGGGACGGGGAGCTGTTTTTT. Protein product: CASSLAGDGELFF.

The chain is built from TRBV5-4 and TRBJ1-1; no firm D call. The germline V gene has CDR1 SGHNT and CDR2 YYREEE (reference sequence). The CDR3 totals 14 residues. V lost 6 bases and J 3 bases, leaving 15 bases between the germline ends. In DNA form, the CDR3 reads TGTGCCAGCAACCCATACGCCGGGGACACTGAAGCTTTCTTT. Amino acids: CASNPYAGDTEAFF.

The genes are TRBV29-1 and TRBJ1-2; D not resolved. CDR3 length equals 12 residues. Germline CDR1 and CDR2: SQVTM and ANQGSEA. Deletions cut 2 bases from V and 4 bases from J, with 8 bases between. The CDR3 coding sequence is TGCAGCGTTGAACCCATCGGCTATGGCTACACCTTC. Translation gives CSVEPIGYGYTF.

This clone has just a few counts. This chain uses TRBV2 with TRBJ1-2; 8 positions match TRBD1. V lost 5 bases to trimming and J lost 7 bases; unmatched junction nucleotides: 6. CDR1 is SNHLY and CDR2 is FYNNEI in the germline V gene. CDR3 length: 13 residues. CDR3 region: CASSLQGVGGYTF. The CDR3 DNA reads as TGTGCCAGCAGTTTACAGGGGGTAGGTGGCTACACCTTC.

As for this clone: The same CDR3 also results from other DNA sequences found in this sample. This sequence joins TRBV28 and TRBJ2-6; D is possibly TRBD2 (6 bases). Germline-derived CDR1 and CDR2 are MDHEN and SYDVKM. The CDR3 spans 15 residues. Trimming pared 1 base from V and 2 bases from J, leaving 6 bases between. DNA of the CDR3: TGTGCCAGCAGTTTATCGGGGGCTGGGGCCAACGTCCTGACTTTC. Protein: CASSLSGAGANVLTF.

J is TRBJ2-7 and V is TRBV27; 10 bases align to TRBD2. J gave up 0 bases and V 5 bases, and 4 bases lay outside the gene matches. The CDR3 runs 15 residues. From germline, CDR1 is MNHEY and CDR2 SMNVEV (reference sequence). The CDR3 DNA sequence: TGTGCCAGCAGTCCCCGGACTAGCGGCTCCTACGAGCAGTACTTC. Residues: CASSPRTSGSYEQYF.

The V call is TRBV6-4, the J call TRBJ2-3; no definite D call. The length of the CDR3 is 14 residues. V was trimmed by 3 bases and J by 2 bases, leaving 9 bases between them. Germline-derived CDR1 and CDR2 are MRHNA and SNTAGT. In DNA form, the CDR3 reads TGTGCCAGCAGTGAATCTAGGCACACAGATACGCAGTATTTT. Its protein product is CASSESRHTDTQYF.

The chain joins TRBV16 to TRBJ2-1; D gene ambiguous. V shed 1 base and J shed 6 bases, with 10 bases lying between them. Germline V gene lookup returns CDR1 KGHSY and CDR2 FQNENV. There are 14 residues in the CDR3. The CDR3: CASSQFSSLNEQFF. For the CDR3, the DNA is TGTGCCAGCAGCCAATTTTCCTCCCTCAATGAGCAGTTCTTC.

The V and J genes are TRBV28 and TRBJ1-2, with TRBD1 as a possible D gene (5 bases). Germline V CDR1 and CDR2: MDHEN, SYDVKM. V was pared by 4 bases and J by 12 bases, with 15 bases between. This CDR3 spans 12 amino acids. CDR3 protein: CASSSAGQVHTF. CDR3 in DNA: TGTGCCAGCAGTTCGGCAGGGCAGGTACACACCTTC.

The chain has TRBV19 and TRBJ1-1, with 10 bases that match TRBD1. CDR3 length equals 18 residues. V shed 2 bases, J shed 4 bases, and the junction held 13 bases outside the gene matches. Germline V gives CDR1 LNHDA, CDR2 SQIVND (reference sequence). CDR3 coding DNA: TGTGCCAGTAGTATAAGTGGAGGACGGGACAGGGGTTCCACTGAAGCTTTCTTT. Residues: CASSISGGRDRGSTEAFF. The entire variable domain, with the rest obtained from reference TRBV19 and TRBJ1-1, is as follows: DGGITQSPKYLFRKEGQNVTLSCEQNLNHDAMYWYRQDPGQGLRLIYYSQIVNDFQKGDIAEGYSVSREKKESFPLTVTSAQKNPTAFYLCASSISGGRDRGSTEAFFGQGTRLTVV.

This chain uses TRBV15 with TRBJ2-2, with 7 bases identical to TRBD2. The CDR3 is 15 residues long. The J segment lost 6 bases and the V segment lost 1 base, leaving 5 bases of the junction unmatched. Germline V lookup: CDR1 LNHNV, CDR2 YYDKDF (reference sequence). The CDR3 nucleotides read TGTGCCACCAGCAGAGGGGGAGGGGTCGCCGGGGAGCTGTTTTTT. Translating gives CATSRGGGVAGELFF. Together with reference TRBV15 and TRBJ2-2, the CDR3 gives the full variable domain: DAMVIQNPRYQVTQFGKPVTLSCSQTLNHNVMYWYQQKSSQAPKLLFHYYDKDFNNEADTPDNFQSRRPNTSFCFLDIRSPGLGDTAMYLCATSRGGGVAGELFFGEGSRLTVL.

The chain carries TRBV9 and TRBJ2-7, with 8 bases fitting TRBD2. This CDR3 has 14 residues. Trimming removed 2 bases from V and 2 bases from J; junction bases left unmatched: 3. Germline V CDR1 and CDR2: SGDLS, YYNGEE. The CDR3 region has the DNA TGTGCCAGCAGCGTTAGCGGGGAGCCCTACGAGCAGTACTTC. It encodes CASSVSGEPYEQYF.

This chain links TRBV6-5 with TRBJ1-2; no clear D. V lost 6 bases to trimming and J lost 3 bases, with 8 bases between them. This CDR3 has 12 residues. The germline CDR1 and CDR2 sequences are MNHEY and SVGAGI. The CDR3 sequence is CASSEDYYGYTF. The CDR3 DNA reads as TGTGCCAGCAGCGAGGACTACTATGGCTACACCTTC.

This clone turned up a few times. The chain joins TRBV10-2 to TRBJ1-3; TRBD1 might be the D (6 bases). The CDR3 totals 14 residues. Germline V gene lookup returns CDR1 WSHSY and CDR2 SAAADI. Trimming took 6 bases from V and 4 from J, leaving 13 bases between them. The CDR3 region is CASRSPGAGNTIYF. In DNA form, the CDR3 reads TGCGCCAGCAGGTCCCCAGGGGCCGGAAACACCATATATTTT.

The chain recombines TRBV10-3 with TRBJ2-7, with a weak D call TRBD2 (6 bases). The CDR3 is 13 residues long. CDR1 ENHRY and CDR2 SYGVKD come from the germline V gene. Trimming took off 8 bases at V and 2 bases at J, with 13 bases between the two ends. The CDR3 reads CAIGDSNTYEQYF. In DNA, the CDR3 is TGTGCCATCGGGGACTCGAATACCTACGAGCAGTACTTC.

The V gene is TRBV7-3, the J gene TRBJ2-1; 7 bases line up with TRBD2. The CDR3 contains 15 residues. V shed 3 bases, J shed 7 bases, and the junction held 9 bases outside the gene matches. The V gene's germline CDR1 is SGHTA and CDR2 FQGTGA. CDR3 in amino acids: CASSLGGRVGNEQFF. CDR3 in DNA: TGTGCCAGCAGCTTGGGCGGGAGAGTCGGAAATGAGCAGTTCTTC.

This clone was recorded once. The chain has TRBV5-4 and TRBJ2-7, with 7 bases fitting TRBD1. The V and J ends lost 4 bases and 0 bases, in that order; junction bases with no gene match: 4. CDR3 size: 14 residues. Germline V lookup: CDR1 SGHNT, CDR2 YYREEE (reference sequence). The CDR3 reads CASSPGGSSYEQYF. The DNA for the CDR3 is TGTGCCAGCAGCCCAGGGGGAAGCTCCTACGAGCAGTACTTC.

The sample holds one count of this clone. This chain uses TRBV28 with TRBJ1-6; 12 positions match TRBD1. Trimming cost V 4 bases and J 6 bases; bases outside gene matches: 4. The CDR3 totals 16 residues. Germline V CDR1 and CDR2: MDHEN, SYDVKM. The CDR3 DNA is TGTGCCAGCAGTTGGGACAGGGGGCAGGGTAATTCACCCCTCCACTTT. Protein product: CASSWDRGQGNSPLHF.

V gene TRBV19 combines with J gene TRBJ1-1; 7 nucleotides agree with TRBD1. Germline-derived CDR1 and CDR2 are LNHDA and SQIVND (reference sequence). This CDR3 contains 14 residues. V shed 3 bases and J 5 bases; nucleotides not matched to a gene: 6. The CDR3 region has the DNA TGTGCCAGTAGTATGTTTGACAGGGTAACTGAAGCTTTCTTT. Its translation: CASSMFDRVTEAFF.

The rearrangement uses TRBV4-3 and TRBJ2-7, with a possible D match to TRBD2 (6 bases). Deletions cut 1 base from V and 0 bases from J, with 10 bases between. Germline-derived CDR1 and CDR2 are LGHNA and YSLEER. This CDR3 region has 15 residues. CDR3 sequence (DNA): TGCGCCAGCAGCCAAGTCGGCGGGGCCTCCTACGAGCAGTACTTC. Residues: CASSQVGGASYEQYF.

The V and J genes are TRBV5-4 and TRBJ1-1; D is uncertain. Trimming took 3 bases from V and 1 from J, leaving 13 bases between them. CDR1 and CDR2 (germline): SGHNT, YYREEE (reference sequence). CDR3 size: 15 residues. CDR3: CASSWYGERNTEAFF. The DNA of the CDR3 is TGTGCCAGCAGCTGGTACGGGGAGAGGAACACTGAAGCTTTCTTT.

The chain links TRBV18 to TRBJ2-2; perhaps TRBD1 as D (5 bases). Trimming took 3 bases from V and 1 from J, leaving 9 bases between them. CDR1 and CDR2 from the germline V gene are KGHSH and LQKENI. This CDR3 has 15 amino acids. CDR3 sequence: CASSPTTENTGELFF. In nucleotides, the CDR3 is TGTGCCAGCTCACCTACGACAGAGAACACCGGGGAGCTGTTTTTT.

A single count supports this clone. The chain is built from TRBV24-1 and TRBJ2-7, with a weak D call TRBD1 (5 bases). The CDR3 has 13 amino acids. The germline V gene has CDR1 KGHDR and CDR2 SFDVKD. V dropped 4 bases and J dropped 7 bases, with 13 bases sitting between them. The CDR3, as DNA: TGTGCCACCAGTGACTTAGACAGAAGGGAGCAGTACTTC. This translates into CATSDLDRREQYF.

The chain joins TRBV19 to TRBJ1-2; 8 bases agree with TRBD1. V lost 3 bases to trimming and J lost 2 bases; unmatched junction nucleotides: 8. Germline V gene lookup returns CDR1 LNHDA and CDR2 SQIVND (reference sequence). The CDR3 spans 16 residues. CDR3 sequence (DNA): TGTGCCAGTAGTATCAACCCCAGGGGGCAAAACTATGGCTACACCTTC. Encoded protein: CASSINPRGQNYGYTF.

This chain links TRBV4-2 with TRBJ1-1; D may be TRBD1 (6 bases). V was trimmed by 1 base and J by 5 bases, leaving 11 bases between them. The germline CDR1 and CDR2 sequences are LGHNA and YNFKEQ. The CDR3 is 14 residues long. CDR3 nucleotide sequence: TGTGCCAGCAGCCAAGTGAAAGGGGGAACTGAAGCTTTCTTT. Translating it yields CASSQVKGGTEAFF.

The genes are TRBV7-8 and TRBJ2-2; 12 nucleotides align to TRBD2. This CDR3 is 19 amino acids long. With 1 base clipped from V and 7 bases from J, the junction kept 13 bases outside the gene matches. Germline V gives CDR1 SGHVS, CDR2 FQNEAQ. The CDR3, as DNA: TGTGCCAGCAGCTTAGTGACTAGCGGGAGAATGAGGGAGAACGGGGAGCTGTTTTTT. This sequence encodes CASSLVTSGRMRENGELFF.

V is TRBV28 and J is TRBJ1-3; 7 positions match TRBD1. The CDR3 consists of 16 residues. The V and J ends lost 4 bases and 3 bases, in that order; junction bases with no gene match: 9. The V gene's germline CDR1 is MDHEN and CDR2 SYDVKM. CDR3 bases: TGTGCCAGCAGTTCGTGGTCCCAGGGGGTTGGAAACACCATATATTTT. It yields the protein CASSSWSQGVGNTIYF.

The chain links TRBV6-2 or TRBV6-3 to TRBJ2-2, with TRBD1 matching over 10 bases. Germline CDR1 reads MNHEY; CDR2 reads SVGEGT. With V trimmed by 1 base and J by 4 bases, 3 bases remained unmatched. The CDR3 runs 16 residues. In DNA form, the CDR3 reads TGTGCCAGCAGTTACTACGGGACAGGGGCCACCGGGGAGCTGTTTTTT. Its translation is CASSYYGTGATGELFF.

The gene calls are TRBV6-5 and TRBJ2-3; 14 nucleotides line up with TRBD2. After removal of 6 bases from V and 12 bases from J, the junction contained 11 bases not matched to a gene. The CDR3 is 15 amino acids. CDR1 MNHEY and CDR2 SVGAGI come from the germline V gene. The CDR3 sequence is CASSPWTSGRTEQYF. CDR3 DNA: TGTGCCAGCAGCCCCTGGACTAGCGGGAGGACAGAACAGTATTTT.

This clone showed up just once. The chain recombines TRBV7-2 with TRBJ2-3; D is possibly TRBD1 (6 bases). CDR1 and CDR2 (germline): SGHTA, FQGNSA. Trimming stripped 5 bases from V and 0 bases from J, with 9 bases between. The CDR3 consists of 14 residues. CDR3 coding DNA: TGTGCCAGCAGCCCCAGGGGTAGCACAGATACGCAGTATTTT. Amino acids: CASSPRGSTDTQYF.